The clone carrying this TCR beta chain was counted many times. Its matching antigen is unknown. This sample is drawn from a study of T-cell reconstitution after alpha-beta-depleted transplantation in children. The germline V gene encodes CDR1 LNHNV and CDR2 YYDKDF (reference sequence). V dropped 0 bases and J dropped 0; count of bases not matched to a gene: 11. The CDR3 runs 20 residues. Findings and limits, study-wide: It was reported that alpha-beta T cells came from several hundred expanded graft clones (about two months after transplant).

TCRbeta library construction was performed incorporating unique molecular identifiers. TCRdb reanalysed the PCR reads using MiXCR and keeps one entry per CDR3 protein. The table has a few hundred thousand distinct CDR3 sequences, roughly 10% seen once. The sample here was PBMCs, taken before TCRalphabeta/CD19-depleted stem cell transplant. The clonotype was recovered from a child younger than two with acute myeloid leukemia, due to receive a stem cell transplant. This chain joins TRBV15 and TRBJ2-1; TRBD2 matches 10 bases. CDR3 residues: CATSRDLGTSAYPSYNEQFF. The CDR3 nucleotides are TGTGCCACCAGCAGAGATCTGGGGACTAGCGCCTACCCCTCCTACAATGAGCAGTTCTTC.